Listed below are T cell receptor beta chains from one sample, sequenced in a study of Ad26.COV2.S vaccination and SARS-CoV-2 variants. Profiled with immunoSEQ multiplex PCR; TCRdb holds only in-frame clones, not every one. The sample records roughly 300,000 clones, approximately 86% being singletons. The sequences come from peripheral blood, collected in a trial of Ad26.COV2.S vaccine versus placebo. These receptors came from a person aged 18-65 years who received the Ad26.COV2.S COVID-19 vaccine or a placebo. Each CDR3 is given with its conserved first and last residue. Each record gives: CDR3 protein, CDR3 DNA, D gene, clone size, V gene, J gene. D genes are given only for firm matches. Size is stated for part of the rows, as once, few or many counts, or as a class when the clone is expanded.

CDR3 protein: CASSYGVSSYNEQFF; CDR3 DNA: TGTGCCAGCAGTTACGGGGTCAGCTCCTACAATGAGCAGTTCTTC; D gene: -; clone size: -; V gene: TRBV6-2/TRBV6-3; J gene: TRBJ2-1
CDR3 protein: CASSQGVGPYEQYF; CDR3 DNA: TGTGCCAGCAGCCAAGGCGTGGGGCCGTACGAGCAGTACTTC; D gene: -; clone size: -; V gene: TRBV3-1/TRBV3-2; J gene: TRBJ2-7
CDR3 protein: CASSLDRRGYGYTF; CDR3 DNA: TGTGCCAGCAGCTTAGACCGGAGGGGCTATGGCTACACCTTC; D gene: -; clone size: -; V gene: TRBV13; J gene: TRBJ1-2
CDR3 protein: CASSQGSSRSNQPQHF; CDR3 DNA: TGTGCCAGCAGCCAGGGGAGTAGCCGAAGCAATCAGCCCCAGCATTTT; D gene: -; clone size: -; V gene: TRBV3-1/TRBV3-2; J gene: TRBJ1-5
CDR3 protein: CASSPNRRNTEAFF; CDR3 DNA: TGTGCCAGCAGTCCAAACAGGAGGAACACTGAAGCTTTCTTT; D gene: -; clone size: -; V gene: TRBV28; J gene: TRBJ1-1
CDR3 protein: CASSTGTGGVETQYF; CDR3 DNA: TGTGCCAGTAGTACCGGGACAGGGGGCGTAGAGACCCAGTACTTC; D gene: TRBD1; clone size: -; V gene: TRBV19; J gene: TRBJ2-5
CDR3 protein: CASSQVGGLGTEAFF; CDR3 DNA: TGCGCCAGCAGCCAAGTAGGGGGGCTCGGAACTGAAGCTTTCTTT; D gene: -; clone size: -; V gene: TRBV4-1; J gene: TRBJ1-1
CDR3 protein: CASSARAVQYF; CDR3 DNA: TGTGCCAGCAGCGCCCGAGCTGTGCAGTACTTC; D gene: -; clone size: -; V gene: TRBV4-2; J gene: TRBJ2-7
CDR3 protein: CASSLGPEIYEQYF; CDR3 DNA: TGTGCCAGCAGCTTAGGTCCGGAGATCTACGAGCAGTACTTC; D gene: -; clone size: -; V gene: TRBV7-8; J gene: TRBJ2-7
CDR3 protein: CAWSPGADTQYF; CDR3 DNA: TGTGCCTGGAGTCCAGGGGCAGATACGCAGTATTTT; D gene: -; clone size: -; V gene: TRBV30; J gene: TRBJ2-3
CDR3 protein: CASSLVGGEVGYTF; CDR3 DNA: TGTGCCAGCAGCTTAGTCGGAGGGGAAGTTGGCTACACCTTC; D gene: -; clone size: -; V gene: TRBV7-2; J gene: TRBJ1-2
CDR3 protein: CASSPPRDEQFF; CDR3 DNA: TGTGCCAGCAGCCCCCCGCGGGATGAGCAGTTCTTC; D gene: -; clone size: -; V gene: TRBV7-9; J gene: TRBJ2-1
CDR3 protein: CASTARDRGLTNYGYTF; CDR3 DNA: TGTGCCAGCACCGCTAGGGACAGGGGGCTCACTAACTATGGCTACACCTTC; D gene: TRBD1; clone size: -; V gene: TRBV7-8; J gene: TRBJ1-2
CDR3 protein: CASSSDRVGVYEQYF; CDR3 DNA: TGTGCCAGTAGTTCCGACAGGGTCGGTGTCTACGAGCAGTACTTC; D gene: TRBD1; clone size: -; V gene: TRBV19; J gene: TRBJ2-7
CDR3 protein: CASSAPGTGGEQYF; CDR3 DNA: TGTGCCAGTAGTGCCCCCGGGACAGGCGGCGAGCAGTACTTC; D gene: TRBD1; clone size: -; V gene: TRBV19; J gene: TRBJ2-7
CDR3 protein: CASVGAAPMNTEAFF; CDR3 DNA: TGTGCCAGCGTTGGAGCGGCCCCCATGAACACTGAAGCTTTCTTT; D gene: -; clone size: -; V gene: TRBV7-2; J gene: TRBJ1-1
CDR3 protein: CASSSYSVPPYGYTF; CDR3 DNA: TGTGCCAGCAGTTCCTATTCGGTGCCCCCCTATGGCTACACCTTC; D gene: -; clone size: -; V gene: TRBV28; J gene: TRBJ1-2
CDR3 protein: CASSGDGFGSPLHF; CDR3 DNA: TGTGCCAGCAGTGGGGACGGGTTCGGCTCACCCCTCCACTTT; D gene: -; clone size: -; V gene: TRBV6-4; J gene: TRBJ1-6
CDR3 protein: CASSYTGSPLHF; CDR3 DNA: TGTGCCAGCAGTTACACGGGTTCACCCCTCCACTTT; D gene: -; clone size: -; V gene: TRBV6-5; J gene: TRBJ1-6
CDR3 protein: CASSYGALRGSEQYF; CDR3 DNA: TGTGCCAGCAGTTACGGGGCCCTAAGGGGTAGCGAGCAGTACTTC; D gene: -; clone size: -; V gene: TRBV6-2/TRBV6-3; J gene: TRBJ2-7
CDR3 protein: CASSPTRDLNIQYF; CDR3 DNA: TGTGCCAGCAGCCCTACCCGGGACTTAAACATTCAGTACTTC; D gene: -; clone size: once; V gene: TRBV7-8; J gene: TRBJ2-4
CDR3 protein: CASKAPGGVETQYF; CDR3 DNA: TGTGCCAGCAAGGCCCCGGGGGGGGTGGAGACCCAGTACTTC; D gene: TRBD2; clone size: -; V gene: TRBV27; J gene: TRBJ2-5
CDR3 protein: CASRPLAGDREQYF; CDR3 DNA: TGTGCCAGCAGACCTCTAGCGGGAGATCGGGAGCAGTACTTC; D gene: TRBD2; clone size: -; V gene: TRBV27; J gene: TRBJ2-7
CDR3 protein: CASSPRAGNTEAFF; CDR3 DNA: TGTGCCAGCAGCCCGCGGGCGGGGAACACTGAAGCTTTCTTT; D gene: -; clone size: -; V gene: TRBV7-6; J gene: TRBJ1-1
CDR3 protein: CASSFSMNTEAFF; CDR3 DNA: TGTGCCAGCAGTTTCAGTATGAACACTGAAGCTTTCTTT; D gene: -; clone size: -; V gene: TRBV12-3/TRBV12-4; J gene: TRBJ1-1
CDR3 protein: CASSLQGNFNNEQFF; CDR3 DNA: TGTGCCAGCAGCTTACAGGGGAACTTTAACAATGAGCAGTTCTTC; D gene: -; clone size: -; V gene: TRBV7-9; J gene: TRBJ2-1
CDR3 protein: CASSLGQGTYNEQYF; CDR3 DNA: TGCGCCAGCAGCTTGGGACAGGGGACCTACAACGAGCAGTACTTC; D gene: TRBD1; clone size: -; V gene: TRBV5-1; J gene: TRBJ2-7
CDR3 protein: CSALRTNTQYF; CDR3 DNA: TGCAGTGCCCTAAGGACGAATACGCAGTATTTT; D gene: -; clone size: once; V gene: TRBV20-1; J gene: TRBJ2-3
CDR3 protein: CASSFSGAGANVLTF; CDR3 DNA: TGTGCCAGCAGTTTTAGTGGGGCGGGGGCCAACGTCCTGACTTTC; D gene: -; clone size: -; V gene: TRBV27; J gene: TRBJ2-6
CDR3 protein: CASRDPTGGISYEQYF; CDR3 DNA: TGTGCCAGCAGAGATCCGACAGGAGGCATCTCCTACGAGCAGTACTTC; D gene: -; clone size: -; V gene: TRBV2; J gene: TRBJ2-7
CDR3 protein: CASSWGLIGTSVGREQYF; CDR3 DNA: TGTGCCAGCAGCTGGGGATTGATAGGGACTAGCGTGGGAAGGGAGCAGTACTTC; D gene: TRBD2; clone size: once; V gene: TRBV7-2; J gene: TRBJ2-7
CDR3 protein: CASSLEQGGSPLHF; CDR3 DNA: TGTGCCAGCAGCTTAGAACAGGGAGGTTCACCCCTCCACTTT; D gene: -; clone size: -; V gene: TRBV11-2; J gene: TRBJ1-6
CDR3 protein: CASRRTETEAFF; CDR3 DNA: TGTGCCAGCAGACGGACAGAGACTGAAGCTTTCTTT; D gene: -; clone size: -; V gene: TRBV25-1; J gene: TRBJ1-1
CDR3 protein: CASRKQGARGELFF; CDR3 DNA: TGTGCCAGCAGAAAACAGGGGGCGCGCGGGGAGCTGTTTTTT; D gene: TRBD1; clone size: -; V gene: TRBV2; J gene: TRBJ2-2
CDR3 protein: CASSPASGLAANEQYF; CDR3 DNA: TGCGCCAGCAGCCCCGCTTCCGGACTAGCGGCGAACGAGCAGTACTTC; D gene: TRBD2; clone size: few; V gene: TRBV5-1; J gene: TRBJ2-7
CDR3 protein: CASSLMWDGSGGNTIYF; CDR3 DNA: TGTGCCAGCAGCTTAATGTGGGACGGCTCGGGAGGAAACACCATATATTTT; D gene: -; clone size: -; V gene: TRBV7-8; J gene: TRBJ1-3
CDR3 protein: CASSYLRGIQYF; CDR3 DNA: TGTGCCAGCAGTTACCTAAGGGGCATTCAGTACTTC; D gene: -; clone size: -; V gene: TRBV6-2/TRBV6-3; J gene: TRBJ2-4
CDR3 protein: CASRRGTSNQPQHF; CDR3 DNA: TGTGCCAGCAGACGGGGGACCAGCAATCAGCCCCAGCATTTT; D gene: -; clone size: -; V gene: TRBV2; J gene: TRBJ1-5
CDR3 protein: CASSRRQDPSSTDTQYF; CDR3 DNA: TGTGCCAGCAGCAGGCGACAGGACCCCTCTAGCACAGATACGCAGTATTTT; D gene: -; clone size: -; V gene: TRBV3-1/TRBV3-2; J gene: TRBJ2-3